This note documents a single T cell receptor (beta chain) sequence. Its specificity is unknown. The PCR made use of 60 Vbeta and 13 Jbeta primers. The repertoire was sequenced with immunoSEQ multiplex PCR; TCRdb's copy has only in-frame clones and lacks some. The table has roughly 96,000 clones, about four fifths seen once. The CDR3 totals 12 residues. Germline-derived CDR1 and CDR2 are MNHNS and SASEGT. Trimming took off 10 bases at V and 10 bases at J, with 17 bases between the two ends. The data were obtained in a study of cytomegalovirus exposure and HLA in healthy donors. General study findings and limits: Reportedly, cytomegalovirus status was diagnosed with high sensitivity and specificity.

This chain uses TRBV6-1 with TRBJ2-1; a possible D gene is TRBD2 (5 bases). Sequences were obtained from PBMCs. The source is a woman in her seventies in good health and CMV-seropositive. DNA for the CDR3: TGTGCCACCTACTTCCTCGCGGGCGAGCAGTTCTTC. Protein: CATYFLAGEQFF.